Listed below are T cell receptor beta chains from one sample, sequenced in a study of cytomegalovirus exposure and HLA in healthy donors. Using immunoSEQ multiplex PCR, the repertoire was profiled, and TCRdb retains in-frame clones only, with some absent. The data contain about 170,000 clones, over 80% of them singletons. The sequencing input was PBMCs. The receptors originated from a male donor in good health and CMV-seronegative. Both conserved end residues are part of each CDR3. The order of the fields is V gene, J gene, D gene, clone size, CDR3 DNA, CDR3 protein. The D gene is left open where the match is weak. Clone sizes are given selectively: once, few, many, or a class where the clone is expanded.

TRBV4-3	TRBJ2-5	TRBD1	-	TGCGCCAGCAGCCCCGGGGGGACAGGGCCTTTCCGGACCCAGTACTTC	CASSPGGTGPFRTQYF
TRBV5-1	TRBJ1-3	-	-	TGCGCCAGCAGCTTGGGGCCCTCTGGAAACACCATATATTTT	CASSLGPSGNTIYF
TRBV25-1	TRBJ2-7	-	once	TGTGCCAGCAGTGATAGGAGCTCCTACGAGCAGTACTTC	CASSDRSSYEQYF
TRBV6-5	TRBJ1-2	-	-	TGTGCCAGCGAGGGCTATGGCTACACCTTC	CASEGYGYTF
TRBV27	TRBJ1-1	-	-	TGTGCCAGCAAGCGGAGTGGTGTCACTGAAGCTTTCTTT	CASKRSGVTEAFF
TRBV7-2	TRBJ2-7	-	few	TGTGCCAGCAGCTTATCAGGGTCCTACGAGCAGTACTTC	CASSLSGSYEQYF
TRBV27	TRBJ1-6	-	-	TGTGCCAGCAGTTTAAGGCTAGGGTGGCAGGGAAGGAATTCACCCCTCCACTTT	CASSLRLGWQGRNSPLHF
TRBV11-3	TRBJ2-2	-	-	TGTGCCAGCAGCTATCAAGCGCCGGGAACCGGGGAGCTGTTTTTT	CASSYQAPGTGELFF
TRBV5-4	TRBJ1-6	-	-	TGTGCCAGCAGCTTGGCGGGAATTCACTCCCTCCACTTT	CASSLAGIHSLHF
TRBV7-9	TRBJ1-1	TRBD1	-	TGTGCCAGCAGCTTAGTAGGGGGCCGCGAAGCTTTCTTT	CASSLVGGREAFF
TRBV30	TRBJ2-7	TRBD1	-	TGTGCCTGGAGTGGGGTGGTTACAGGGGTGGATTATCGATGGGTAGAGCAGTACTTC	CAWSGVVTGVDYRWVEQYF
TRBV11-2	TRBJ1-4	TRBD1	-	TGTGCCAGCAGCAGTATCCAGGGGGCTAGTGAAAAACTGTTTTTT	CASSSIQGASEKLFF
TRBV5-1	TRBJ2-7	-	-	TGCGCCAGCTCCCCTAACTCCTACGAGCAGTACTTC	CASSPNSYEQYF
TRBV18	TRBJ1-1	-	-	TGTGCCAGCTCACCCCTAGTGAACGAAGCTTTCTTT	CASSPLVNEAFF
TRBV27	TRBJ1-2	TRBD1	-	TGTGCCAGCAGTCCCCGACAGGGGGCTGTCTATGGCTACACCTTC	CASSPRQGAVYGYTF
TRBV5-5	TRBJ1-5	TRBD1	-	TGTGCCAGCAGCCGCGGTCGGGGACAGGGTCTTATGACGGATCAGCCCCAGCATTTT	CASSRGRGQGLMTDQPQHF
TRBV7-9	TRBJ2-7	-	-	TGTGCCAGCAGCTCGTATTACGAGCAGTACTTC	CASSSYYEQYF
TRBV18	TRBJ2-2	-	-	TGTGCCAGCTCACCATCAGATGGTCCGGGGTTTGACACCGGGGAGCTGTTTTTT	CASSPSDGPGFDTGELFF
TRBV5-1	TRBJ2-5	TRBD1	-	TGCGCCAGCAGCAGGGGACAGGGACAAGAGACCCAGTACTTC	CASSRGQGQETQYF
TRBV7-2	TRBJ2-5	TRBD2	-	TGTGCCAGCAGCCGGGGACTAACCGAAGAGACCCAGTACTTC	CASSRGLTEETQYF